This paragraph covers one T cell receptor beta chain sequence. Its antigen is currently unknown. These data belong to a study of monozygotic twins with inflammatory bowel disease. Findings and limits, study-wide: Versus healthy twins, IBD patients showed fewer clonotypes shared with others, especially with disease activity. Comparison of concordant versus discordant twins revealed no difference in repertoire similarity, possibly due to limited power. IBD patients showed reduced TCRbeta diversity (inverse Simpson) versus healthy co-twins.

TCRdb reprocessed the 5' RACE reads and reports one entry per CDR3 protein, with no DNA. The data show about 150,000 distinct CDR3 sequences, and the top ten clones hold approximately 1.2%. This CDR3 comprises 12 residues. CDR1 LNHNV and CDR2 YYDKDF come from the germline V gene (reference sequence). The chain joins TRBV15 to TRBJ1-5. The sample was blood. This TCR derives from a human donor with ulcerative colitis or Crohn's disease, or a healthy co-twin of an affected twin (not recorded which). CDR3 region: CATSRAHQPQHF.